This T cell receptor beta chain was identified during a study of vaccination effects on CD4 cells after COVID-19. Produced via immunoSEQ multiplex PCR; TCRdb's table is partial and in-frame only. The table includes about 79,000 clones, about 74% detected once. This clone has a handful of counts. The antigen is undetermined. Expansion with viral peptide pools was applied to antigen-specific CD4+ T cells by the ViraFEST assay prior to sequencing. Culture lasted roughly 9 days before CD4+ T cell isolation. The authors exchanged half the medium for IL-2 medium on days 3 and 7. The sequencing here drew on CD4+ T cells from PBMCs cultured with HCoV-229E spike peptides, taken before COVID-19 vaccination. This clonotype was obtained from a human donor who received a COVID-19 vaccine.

CDR3 nucleotides: TGTGCCAGCACCATCCACGAATCCCGTGGCTACACCTTC. As protein: CASTIHESRGYTF. V gene TRBV28 combines with J gene TRBJ1-2; D unresolved. V lost 7 bases to trimming and J lost 7 bases, with 16 bases between them. The CDR3 contains 13 residues. Germline-derived CDR1 and CDR2 are MDHEN and SYDVKM.